These 20 T cell receptor beta chains originate from one sample sequenced in a study of T cell responses to AZD1222 COVID-19 vaccine. Libraries were prepared by immunoSEQ multiplex PCR; TCRdb keeps only in-frame clonotypes and omits some of them. Among about 180,000 clones listed, 88% were seen once. Sequenced material: peripheral blood, taken 28 days after the second AZD1222 dose. These receptors came from an adult who received the AZD1222 COVID-19 vaccine.

The CDR3 loop reads CASSLPDRANTEAFF. The CDR3 DNA follows: TGTGCCAGCAGTTTGCCAGACAGAGCGAACACTGAAGCTTTCTTT. The chain has TRBV28 and TRBJ1-1; D possibly corresponds to TRBD1 (5 bases). The CDR3 extends over 15 amino acids. CDR1 is MDHEN, CDR2 SYDVKM, per germline. Trimming left V 3 bases short and J 1 base short, with 12 bases between.

CDR3 in amino acids: CASSVATDSPLHF. CDR3 coding DNA: TGTGCCAGCAGCGTAGCTACAGATTCACCCCTCCACTTT. V is TRBV9 and J is TRBJ1-6, with no clear D. V was cut by 0 bases and J by 8 bases, with 6 bases left in between. The CDR3 extends over 13 amino acids. Germline V gives CDR1 SGDLS, CDR2 YYNGEE. Using reference TRBV9 and TRBJ1-6 for the parts outside the CDR3, the full variable domain is DSGVTQTPKHLITATGQRVTLRCSPRSGDLSVYWYQQSLDQGLQFLIQYYNGEERAKGNILERFSAQQFPDLHSELNLSSLELGDSALYFCASSVATDSPLHFGNGTRLTVT.

The V and J genes are TRBV18 and TRBJ1-6, with a possible D match to TRBD1 (5 bases). The CDR3 consists of 17 residues. The germline V and J ends were trimmed by 1 base and 7 bases, with 17 bases remaining between them. Germline loops: CDR1 KGHSH, CDR2 LQKENI. CDR3 protein: CASSPRGGTGHNSPLHF. The CDR3, as DNA: TGTGCCAGCTCACCACGAGGCGGAACAGGACACAATTCACCCCTCCACTTT.

V and J are TRBV19 and TRBJ1-1; no definite D call. CDR1 LNHDA and CDR2 SQIVND come from the germline V gene (reference sequence). Trimming left V 3 bases short and J 0 bases short, with 14 bases between. CDR3 size: 16 residues. CDR3 residues: CASSIGLDRMNTEAFF. The CDR3 coding sequence is TGTGCCAGTAGTATCGGGCTGGACCGGATGAACACTGAAGCTTTCTTT. The full variable domain, in which reference TRBV19 and TRBJ1-1 provide the parts outside the CDR3, is DGGITQSPKYLFRKEGQNVTLSCEQNLNHDAMYWYRQDPGQGLRLIYYSQIVNDFQKGDIAEGYSVSREKKESFPLTVTSAQKNPTAFYLCASSIGLDRMNTEAFFGQGTRLTVV.

The chain uses TRBV5-3 and TRBJ2-7, with a tentative D call TRBD2 (6 bases). TRBV5-3 is an ORF, and what it does is uncertain. Trimming shortened V by 2 bases and J by 1 base, and 16 bases separated the two germline ends. CDR3 length: 16 residues. In DNA, the CDR3 is TGTGCCAGAAGCTTCACGGAGGGGATAAGGTCCTACGAGCAGTACTTC. This translates into CARSFTEGIRSYEQYF.

J is TRBJ2-7 and V is TRBV20-1; the D call may be TRBD1 or TRBD2 (5 bases each). Germline V gene lookup returns CDR1 DFQATT and CDR2 SNEGSKA (reference sequence). Trimming left V 3 bases short and J 1 base short, with 13 bases between. This CDR3 comprises 14 residues. CDR3 in amino acids: CSASGGRVSYEQYF. The DNA for the CDR3 is TGCAGTGCTAGTGGAGGCAGGGTGTCCTACGAGCAGTACTTC.

This chain links TRBV25-1 with TRBJ2-7; D gene unclear. The CDR3 consists of 15 residues. V dropped 1 base and J dropped 0 bases, with 10 bases sitting between them. Germline V lookup: CDR1 MGHDK, CDR2 SYGVNS. The CDR3 DNA sequence: TGTGCCAGCAGTGAATTTTTGAGGAGCTCCTACGAGCAGTACTTC. Translated, it gives CASSEFLRSSYEQYF.

The V gene is TRBV7-2, the J gene TRBJ2-7, with TRBD2 identical over 10 bases. Trimming at V came to 6 bases and at J to 3 bases, leaving 8 bases not matched to a gene. The germline CDR1 and CDR2 sequences are SGHTA and FQGNSA. The CDR3 runs 15 residues. The CDR3 sequence: CASRSGLAAFYEQYF. CDR3 bases: TGTGCCAGCAGATCAGGACTAGCGGCATTCTACGAGCAGTACTTC.

This chain joins TRBV4-3 and TRBJ2-7; TRBD2 aligns across 7 bases. Germline CDR1 reads LGHNA; CDR2 reads YSLEER. The CDR3 extends over 15 amino acids. V shed 4 bases and J 2 bases; nucleotides not matched to a gene: 8. This CDR3 reads CASSPRVAGPYEQYF. CDR3 bases: TGCGCCAGCAGCCCCCGGGTAGCGGGCCCCTACGAGCAGTACTTC.

The table lists this clone with a count of one. The rearrangement links TRBV5-5 to TRBJ1-2, with 9 bases lining up with TRBD1. V was pared by 2 bases and J by 0 bases, with 8 bases of the junction left unmatched. Germline CDR1 SGHKS, CDR2 YYEKEE (reference sequence). This CDR3 comprises 17 residues. The CDR3 bases are TGTGCCAGCAGCTTTCTGGACAGGGGTATTTCTAACTATGGCTACACCTTC. Its protein is CASSFLDRGISNYGYTF.

The chain has TRBV28 and TRBJ1-2; possibly TRBD1 for D (6 bases). The length of the CDR3 is 12 residues. The germline V and J ends were trimmed by 7 bases and 8 bases, with 14 bases remaining between them. Germline assignment: CDR1 MDHEN and CDR2 SYDVKM. The CDR3 sequence: CASNGGQGGYTF. The CDR3 nucleotides read TGTGCCAGCAATGGGGGGCAGGGCGGCTACACCTTC.

The gene calls are TRBV2 and TRBJ1-5; D not certain. The CDR3 runs 15 residues. The V gene lost 0 bases and the J gene lost 6 bases, with 12 bases spanning the gap. Germline loops: CDR1 SNHLY, CDR2 FYNNEI. The CDR3 loop reads CASSEAPHLGQPQHF. The CDR3 DNA is TGTGCCAGCAGTGAAGCGCCACATCTCGGTCAGCCCCAGCATTTT. The full variable domain, its missing parts supplied by reference TRBV2 and TRBJ1-5, is EPEVTQTPSHQVTQMGQEVILRCVPISNHLYFYWYRQILGQKVEFLVSFYNNEISEKSEIFDDQFSVERPDGSNFTLKIRSTKLEDSAMYFCASSEAPHLGQPQHFGDGTRLSIL.

A single count supports this clone. The rearrangement uses TRBV2 and TRBJ2-1, with 7 bases identical to TRBD2. Germline-derived CDR1 and CDR2 are SNHLY and FYNNEI. With V trimmed by 4 bases and J by 3 bases, 6 bases remained unmatched. The CDR3 runs to 15 residues. The CDR3 nucleotides read TGTGCCAGCAGTGGAGGCCTAGCGGTCTACAATGAGCAGTTCTTC. Its translation: CASSGGLAVYNEQFF.

The chain links TRBV11-2 to TRBJ1-2; D call uncertain. The CDR3 runs to 14 residues. The V gene's germline CDR1 is SGHAT and CDR2 FQNNGV. V lost 0 bases to trimming and J lost 7 bases, with 12 bases between them. The CDR3 bases are TGTGCCAGCAGCTTAGAAGGGAACCTAAGTGGCTACACCTTC. It specifies CASSLEGNLSGYTF.

The V call is TRBV24-1, the J call TRBJ2-7; TRBD1 aligns across 10 bases. The CDR3 spans 15 residues. V was pared by 3 bases and J by 0 bases, with 1 base of the junction left unmatched. Germline CDR1 reads KGHDR; CDR2 reads SFDVKD. The CDR3 nucleotides are TGTGCCACCAGTGATGGACAGGGGGTCTCCTACGAGCAGTACTTC. Translating gives CATSDGQGVSYEQYF.

CDR3 nucleotides: TGTGCCAGCAGTTCCGGCGGGGCGGACTCCTACGAGCAGTACTTC. Its translation: CASSSGGADSYEQYF. J is TRBJ2-7 and V is TRBV28; D may be TRBD2 (6 bases). This CDR3 spans 15 amino acids. CDR1 is MDHEN and CDR2 is SYDVKM in the germline V gene. V gave up 4 bases and J gave up 0 bases, with 13 bases separating them. Based on the CDR3 plus reference TRBV28 and TRBJ2-7, the full variable domain is DVKVTQSSRYLVKRTGEKVFLECVQDMDHENMFWYRQDPGLGLRLIYFSYDVKMKEKGDIPEGYSVSREKKERFSLILESASTNQTSMYLCASSSGGADSYEQYFGPGTRLTVT.

This clone occurred once. V gene TRBV7-8 combines with J gene TRBJ1-1, with 11 bases aligning to TRBD1. The CDR3 covers 16 residues. V was pared by 5 bases and J by 4 bases, with 9 bases of the junction left unmatched. The germline V gene encodes CDR1 SGHVS and CDR2 FQNEAQ. The CDR3 spells CASSGPSGTGGTEAFF. DNA of the CDR3: TGTGCCAGCAGCGGACCTTCCGGGACAGGGGGCACTGAAGCTTTCTTT.

This clone was picked up one time. The chain recombines TRBV5-6 with TRBJ2-7; tentatively, D is TRBD1 or TRBD2 (5 bases each). There are 15 residues in the CDR3. The germline V and J ends were trimmed by 3 bases and 0 bases, with 13 bases remaining between them. Germline CDR1 is SGHDT and CDR2 is YYEEEE. CDR3 sequence reads: CASSSAGARSYEQYF. Here the CDR3 DNA reads TGTGCCAGCAGCTCCGCCGGGGCACGCTCCTACGAGCAGTACTTC. The whole variable domain, remainder taken from reference TRBV5-6 and TRBJ2-7, is DAGVTQSPTHLIKTRGQQVTLRCSPKSGHDTVSWYQQALGQGPQFIFQYYEEEERQRGNFPDRFSGHQFPNYSSELNVNALLLGDSALYLCASSSAGARSYEQYFGPGTRLTVT.

The gene calls are TRBV24-1 and TRBJ2-1, with unresolved D. With 3 bases removed from V and 7 bases from J, the gap between germline ends came to 15 bases. This CDR3 is 15 amino acids long. Germline-derived CDR1 and CDR2 are KGHDR and SFDVKD. CDR3 DNA: TGTGCCACCAGTGATGCAGGTGGTGTGTGGAATGAGCAGTTCTTC. Translating gives CATSDAGGVWNEQFF.

This clone was seen a handful of times. One junction end disagrees with the germline gene, perhaps due to a read error. The chain combines TRBV5-1 with TRBJ2-2, with D hard to call. Germline CDR1 is SGHRS and CDR2 is YFSETQ. The CDR3 is 13 amino acids. CDR3 region: CASSVENSGELFF. The CDR3 nucleotides are TGCGCCAGCAGCGTAGAAAACAGCGGGGAGCTGTTTTTT.